This T cell receptor beta chain was sequenced during a study of cytomegalovirus exposure and HLA in healthy donors (TCRdb year 2017). A note on the overall study: In an earlier analysis of some 550 of the donors, 276 Gb of sequence data and 100 million or so unique TCR beta sequences from about 180 million T cells were reported. Rather than using new phenotypic data, the later analysis identified candidate immune exposures from TCR beta sequences and from how often those sequences occurred across donors. Roughly 300 gigabases of sequencing data and around 87 million unique TCR sequences were included in an early release covering roughly 700 HLA-typed donors. Alongside the repertoire data, information on donor age, sex, ethnicity and CMV serostatus was compiled. In an earlier analysis of roughly 540 of the donors, high-throughput TCR beta sequencing was used to judge whether each TCR beta V gene segment behaved as functional or pseudogenic. Both class I and class II loci were covered by HLA typing, at four-digit resolution. A separate validation cohort of roughly 120 different subjects was used in addition to the roughly 720-subject first cohort. Roughly 5 DR-DQ haplotypes were handled as single units for association and clustering because linkage in the cohort was strong. Across about 370 genotyped donors of the cohort, an average of approximately 220,000 unique TCR beta nucleotide sequences per donor were sequenced, and 15% to 20% of those sequences were non-productive. The study combined high-throughput TCR immunosequencing, statistical association of individual TCRs with disease status, and machine learning to predict cytomegalovirus infection status. The study aimed to test whether cataloging public T cell receptors could reveal signatures of past pathogen exposure. The study used immunosequencing to profile the T cell repertoires of approximately 640 subjects and linked those repertoires to cytomegalovirus serostatus. All discovery cohort repertoires had been generated using a single sequencing platform. Among the roughly 400 genotyped donors, around 81% belonged to the genetic ancestry cluster associated with self-reported Caucasian donors. Typing coverage differed by locus: A, B, C, DRB1 and DQB1 were typed in roughly 629-630 donors, DQA1 in around 500, DPA1 in some 610, and DPB1 in 450 to 490. Genome-wide SNP genotypes for about 55% of the 666 donors were used in a later genetic analysis, which treated that subset as a discovery cohort. To study patterns of TCR occurrence, a later analysis re-analyzed previously published TCR beta repertoires from hundreds of donors and added high-resolution HLA genotyping. General findings and caveats noted by the study authors: The presence/absence analyses assumed that sequencing depth was roughly uniform across donors, and that assumption may not be true. A further reported finding was that TCR beta sequences accurately predicted the HLA-A and HLA-B alleles for most subjects in the first cohort. Only TCR beta chains were sequenced in this cohort, and the absence of alpha or paired-chain data limited detectable features. Linkage disequilibrium might explain the correlated functional status among segregating V segments, but an unknown experimental factor could not be excluded. According to a later analysis, parvovirus B19, influenza, CMV and Epstein-Barr virus appeared linked to several top co-occurrence clusters. In vitro tests confirmed that a few of the cytomegalovirus-associated TCR beta chains recognize cytomegalovirus antigens. HLA typing was unavailable for some donors at each locus, so association tests used only the typed subset. Immune exposure information for the cohort was limited to CMV serostatus. A later genetic analysis associated a missense DCLRE1C variant with V-gene and J-gene trimming of TCR beta chains, and an independent cohort replicated the association. The authors suggested that the approach could potentially be extended to other disease states and immunological phenotypes. Most TCR sequences were seen in very few donors, while some public TCRs were found in many individuals. A later analysis associated approximately 17,000 TCR beta sequences with specific HLA alleles at a false discovery rate of 0.05. In an earlier analysis of fewer than 750 of the donors, most TCR beta V segments were observed in productive rearrangements about 90% or about 30% of the time, broadly matching IMGT annotations. A later analysis found that TCR association rates varied across HLA loci, with DRB1 alleles showing the most associated TCRs and HLA-C alleles the fewest. A total of fewer than 200 TCR beta chains were listed by the study as associated with cytomegalovirus. According to a later analysis, most CMV-associated TCR beta chains appeared to be HLA-restricted, and the HLA associations seemed to be driven largely by CMV exposure. The classifier was reported to diagnose cytomegalovirus status with high specificity and sensitivity in both the original cohort and the validation cohort. When HLA alleles, especially DR and DQ, strongly co-occurred, attributing TCR associations to individual alleles was difficult. About 17 rarely observed V segments, including chromosome 9 orphons, were excluded from the earlier analysis of about 500 of the donors because counts were too low. In a later analysis, HLA-associated TCR beta chains showed more clonal expansion and lower generation probabilities than non-associated chains that were equally common. Because the 87-base-pair reads could not distinguish some IMGT-functional V segments, including TRBV6-2 and TRBV6-3, those segments were excluded. The sequencing pipeline was judged likely to have produced a cluster of highly shared sequence variants as a technical artifact. According to a later genetic analysis, donors in an Asian-associated ancestry cluster had fewer N-insertions in productive TCRs than the approximately 630-donor mean.

The CDR3 numbers 15 residues from cysteine through phenylalanine. Just CDR3 DNA is preserved here, 45 bases in frame from base 1. In total, 630 or so healthy bone marrow donors made up the cohort. At the time of sampling, every cohort member was nominally healthy, though immune exposures that went unrecorded were likely present. The donor tested CMV seronegative, placing the donor among the approximately 360 seronegative members of the cohort. Each donor provided a peripheral blood sample, and peripheral blood mononuclear cells were used for TCR beta sequencing. The Qiagen DNeasy Blood Extraction Kit was used to extract genomic DNA from the blood cell samples. Library generation was performed with the immunoSEQ multiplex PCR assay. A mixture of 60 forward primers for TCR Vbeta segments and 13 reverse primers for TCR Jbeta segments was used in the multiplex PCR. Amplification of the CDR3 region of rearranged TCR beta genes was performed with a multiplex PCR assay on genomic DNA. Amplified TCR beta libraries were sequenced as 87-base-pair reads on the Illumina HiSeq System. The study's own analysis went as follows. A later analysis tallied around 80 million unique TCR beta chains across the 600 to 700 repertoires, and approximately 9.9 million of those chains were shared by two or more donors. A nearest-neighbor algorithm error-corrected the raw reads and collapsed the reads into unique sequences, merging closely related sequences to remove PCR and sequencing errors. Alignment of CDR3 sequences to IMGT reference sequences was used to assign V, D and J gene segments. For a sequence to be retained, a match of at least six nucleotides was required to both a V gene segment and a J gene segment. A rearrangement was called productive if the CDR3 had no stop codons and remained in frame with V and J, and every other rearrangement was called non-productive. CDR3 was defined according to IMGT convention as the region running from the second conserved V-encoded cysteine to the conserved J-encoded phenylalanine. The earlier analysis of around 640 of the donors excluded sequences that lacked an unambiguous match to a single V gene segment. An earlier analysis of 587 of the donors classified V segments as functional when productive rearrangements were above 56.7% and as segregating when the standard deviation between donors was above 5%. To diagnose cytomegalovirus status from the catalog of TCR beta chain sequences, a statistical classification framework was built. In a later analysis, V and J genes were assigned by comparing TCR nucleotide sequences against IMGT/GENE-DB human TR gene sequences. In a later analysis, CDR3 sequences and most-parsimonious VDJ recombination scenarios were assigned using the TCRdist pipeline. In a later analysis, each TCR beta chain was defined by its CDR3 amino acid sequence together with its V-gene family, and reads lacking a unique V-gene family were excluded. As a way to deal with suspected cross-contamination and a sequencing artifact, a later analysis dropped approximately 590 nucleotide sequences that were highly shared and had low generation probability. A later analysis calculated a clonal expansion index for each public chain from normalized within-repertoire ranks of inferred template counts. Generation probabilities in a later analysis came from a VDJ recombination model fitted to out-of-frame rearrangements, and those results were checked against IGoR. Hypergeometric tests were used in a later analysis to score TCR-TCR, TCR-HLA and TCR-CMV co-occurrence, with a repertoire-size bias correction applied to the TCR pairs. To estimate false discovery rates, a later analysis permuted the HLA or CMV assignments 20 times. In a later analysis, co-occurring TCRs were grouped using DBSCAN, and TCRdist sequence similarity was added for clustering within HLA-allele-positive subsets. Repertoires with fewer than 30,000 or more than 120,000 public chains were left out of co-occurrence clustering, as were about 5 repertoires with anomalous nucleotide sharing. The table comes from immuneACCESS by way of TCRdb, which keeps in-frame sequences with V and J called. Part of the clones is missing from these tables; in studies checked, under half for an unresolved V gene and the rest for unknown reasons. Clonal size and the V and J genes are those of that table, whereas D and trimming came from the DNA. Within this sample are 140,000 to 150,000 clones, with 77% of them counted one time only. Around 3.7% of the sample is in the top ten clones.

About this clone itself: Its recognized antigen is unknown. No base quality information exists; no much larger clone differs at one position.

This chain is built from TRBV21-1 and TRBJ1-6; the DNA was not used to check the table's D call, TRBD1. TRBV21-1 constitutes a pseudogene. Sequencing used PBMCs. The source is a male donor in good health and CMV-seronegative. The encoded CDR3 is CASSGTTGKGSPLHF. The DNA reads as follows: TGTGCCAGCAGCGGCACGACAGGGAAGGGTTCACCCCTCCACTTT.